The rows below give T cell receptor beta chains drawn from one sample of a study of blood T cells in healthy people across ages. TCRdb used MiXCR to reprocess the 5' RACE reads, holding one entry per CDR3 protein. In the table there are under 2,000,000 distinct CDR3 sequences, about 50% of which are singletons. What was sequenced was blood. The receptors originated from a woman aged 40 to 55 in good health. Each CDR3 is given with its conserved first and last residue. D genes are given only for firm matches. A clone size is listed for some rows: how often the clone was seen (once, few, many), or a class if it is expanded.

j_call clone_size v_call d_call cdr3_length cdr3_aa cdr3_nt
TRBJ2-1 few TRBV29-1 TRBD2 15 CSVGFSGASYNEQFF TGCAGCGTGGGGTTTAGCGGGGCTTCCTACAATGAGCAGTTCTTC
TRBJ1-1 NA TRBV6-5 TRBD1 17 CASSYFGQGARVTEAFF TGTGCCAGCAGTTACTTCGGACAGGGGGCGAGGGTTACTGAAGCTTTCTTT
TRBJ1-2 NA TRBV9 NA 16 CASSVMGRGEDYGYTF TGTGCCAGCAGCGTAATGGGTCGGGGAGAGGACTATGGCTACACCTTC
TRBJ1-5 NA TRBV19 NA 15 CASSIRQGGDQPQHF TGTGCCAGTAGTATTCGGCAGGGCGGCGATCAGCCCCAGCATTTT
TRBJ1-2 NA TRBV5-1 TRBD1 14 CASTAGQAGWGYTF TGCGCCAGCACGGCGGGACAGGCGGGATGGGGCTACACCTTC
TRBJ2-6 NA TRBV5-5 NA 20 CASSLSSVQRTVSGANVLTF TGTGCCAGCAGCTTGTCCTCGGTTCAAAGAACCGTCTCTGGGGCCAACGTCCTGACTTTC
TRBJ2-3 few TRBV29-1 TRBD1 15 CSVETGQSSGDTQYF TGCAGCGTTGAAACGGGACAGTCTTCGGGAGATACGCAGTATTTT
TRBJ2-5 NA TRBV14 TRBD2 17 CASSQVGLAGDQETQYF TGTGCCAGCAGCCAAGTCGGACTAGCGGGGGACCAAGAGACCCAGTACTTC
TRBJ2-7 NA TRBV7-9 TRBD1 19 CASSLVLWTGGTRGYEQYF TGTGCCAGCAGCTTAGTTCTTTGGACAGGGGGAACAAGGGGCTACGAGCAGTACTTC
TRBJ2-1 NA TRBV7-2 TRBD1 15 CTSSRGTGAYNEQFF TGTACCAGCAGCCGTGGGACAGGGGCTTACAATGAGCAGTTCTTC
TRBJ1-5 NA TRBV7-2 NA 14 CASSLMAPGQPQHF TGTGCCAGCAGCTTGATGGCCCCGGGGCAGCCCCAGCATTTT
TRBJ2-7 NA TRBV29-1 TRBD2 15 CSVEVWTSGSNEQYF TGCAGCGTTGAAGTATGGACTAGCGGGAGCAACGAGCAGTACTTC
TRBJ2-2 NA TRBV20-1 TRBD2 15 CSASARGAATGELFF TGCAGTGCTAGCGCGCGGGGGGCGGCTACCGGGGAGCTGTTTTTT
TRBJ2-5 NA TRBV7-9 TRBD1 13 CASSMTGRETQYF TGTGCCAGCAGTATGACAGGGCGGGAGACCCAGTACTTC
TRBJ2-1 NA TRBV9 TRBD2 15 CASSAGLEPYNEQFF TGTGCCAGCAGCGCCGGACTAGAGCCCTACAATGAGCAGTTCTTC
TRBJ2-5 NA TRBV19 NA 16 CASSLLRTQYQETQYF TGTGCCAGTAGCCTACTTCGGACACAGTACCAAGAGACCCAGTACTTC
TRBJ2-2 few TRBV9 NA 13 CASSVSGTGELFF TGTGCCAGCAGCGTATCCGGGACCGGGGAGCTGTTTTTT
TRBJ2-4 few TRBV20-1 NA 12 CSARELKNIQYF TGCAGTGCTAGAGAACTCAAAAACATTCAGTACTTC
TRBJ1-2 NA TRBV4-3 TRBD1 16 CASSQVRSGGIYGYTF TGCGCCAGCAGCCAAGTGAGGTCAGGGGGCATTTATGGCTACACCTTC
TRBJ2-1 NA TRBV4-2 NA 14 CASSQDSAYAEQFF TGTGCCAGCAGCCAAGATTCAGCATACGCTGAGCAGTTCTTC
TRBJ2-1 NA TRBV7-9 NA 15 CASSSVGKPYNEQFF TGTGCCAGCAGCTCAGTGGGGAAACCTTACAATGAGCAGTTCTTC
TRBJ2-5 few TRBV4-1 TRBD2 15 CASSSVTSGPGTQYF TGCGCCAGCAGCTCCGTGACTAGCGGTCCGGGGACCCAGTACTTC
TRBJ2-1 few TRBV18 NA 15 CASSGTVAQYNEQFF TGTGCCAGCTCAGGAACAGTGGCCCAGTACAATGAGCAGTTCTTC
TRBJ1-1 NA TRBV20-1 NA 15 CSARETQVMNTEAFF TGCAGTGCTAGAGAGACGCAGGTGATGAACACTGAAGCTTTCTTT
TRBJ2-5 once TRBV5-1 NA 14 CASSPEGLQETQYF TGCGCCAGCAGCCCCGAGGGGCTACAAGAGACCCAGTACTTC
TRBJ2-1 NA TRBV4-3 NA 14 CASSQDPWDNEQFF TGCGCCAGCAGCCAAGATCCCTGGGACAATGAGCAGTTCTTC
TRBJ2-4 NA TRBV6-2/TRBV6-3 NA 14 CASSYGTWGNIQYF TGTGCCAGCAGTTACGGGACTTGGGGAAACATTCAGTACTTC
TRBJ1-2 few TRBV4-2 NA 15 CASSQEGGSSYGYTF TGTGCCAGCAGCCAAGAGGGAGGCAGTAGCTATGGCTACACCTTC
TRBJ1-1 NA TRBV6-1 NA 14 CASSAGDLDTEAFF TGTGCCAGCAGTGCAGGGGATCTCGACACTGAAGCTTTCTTT
TRBJ1-4 NA TRBV10-3 NA 14 CAISPARGNEKLFF TGTGCCATCAGTCCCGCACGTGGTAATGAAAAACTGTTTTTT
TRBJ2-5 few TRBV6-5 TRBD1 16 CASSYLGTGSVKTQYF TGTGCCAGCAGTTACTTAGGGACAGGGTCGGTAAAGACCCAGTACTTC
TRBJ2-3 NA TRBV4-3 TRBD2 15 CASSQATSGFDSQYF TGCGCCAGCAGCCAAGCGACTAGCGGTTTTGATTCGCAGTATTTT
TRBJ2-3 few TRBV25-1 TRBD2 18 CASSEYAPAGAATDTQYF TGTGCCAGCAGTGAATATGCCCCAGCGGGGGCAGCCACAGATACGCAGTATTTT
TRBJ2-6 NA TRBV6-5 NA 14 CASTTGSGANVLTF TGTGCCAGCACTACGGGCTCTGGGGCCAACGTCCTGACTTTC
TRBJ2-3 NA TRBV29-1 NA 14 CSAEPAQVGDTQYF TGCAGCGCTGAGCCGGCGCAGGTAGGCGATACGCAGTATTTT
TRBJ1-2 NA TRBV28 NA 13 CASRPPTGYGYTF TGTGCCAGCAGGCCACCTACGGGCTATGGCTACACCTTC
TRBJ2-5 NA TRBV7-9 NA 14 CASRSWTVQETQYF TGTGCCAGCAGATCCTGGACAGTTCAAGAGACCCAGTACTTC
TRBJ2-7 few TRBV10-3 NA 16 CAISDEGQGYSYEQYF TGTGCCATCAGTGATGAGGGCCAGGGGTATTCATACGAGCAGTACTTC
TRBJ2-2 NA TRBV7-2 TRBD2 15 CASSLVLAGAGELFF TGTGCCAGCAGCTTAGTACTAGCGGGGGCCGGGGAGCTGTTTTTT
TRBJ2-5 NA TRBV20-1 NA 11 CSAYREETQYF TGCAGTGCTTACCGAGAAGAGACCCAGTACTTC
TRBJ1-5 NA TRBV4-3 NA 16 CASSQDYAAGNQPQHF TGCGCCAGCAGCCAAGATTATGCGGCGGGCAATCAGCCCCAGCATTTT
TRBJ2-7 NA TRBV6-2/TRBV6-3 NA 13 CASSYSQHYEQYF TGTGCCAGCAGTTACTCCCAACACTACGAGCAGTACTTC
TRBJ1-2 NA TRBV7-2 NA 15 CASSLAPARRGGYTF TGTGCCAGCAGCTTAGCCCCCGCCCGGAGGGGGGGCTACACCTTC
TRBJ2-7 few TRBV27 NA 13 CASASLVGYEQYF TGTGCCAGCGCATCTTTGGTTGGGTACGAGCAGTACTTC
TRBJ1-2 once TRBV7-9 NA 14 CASRGYNSNYGYTF TGTGCCAGCAGGGGCTACAATTCGAACTATGGCTACACCTTC
TRBJ1-5 NA TRBV6-1 NA 15 CASSVGVTGNQPQHF TGTGCCAGCAGTGTAGGGGTAACGGGCAATCAGCCCCAGCATTTT
TRBJ1-6 NA TRBV6-2/TRBV6-3 NA 17 CASSYWGGVAYNSPLHF TGTGCCAGCAGTTACTGGGGAGGAGTGGCCTATAATTCACCCCTCCACTTT
TRBJ2-4 NA TRBV6-2/TRBV6-3 NA 12 CASSPQAHIQYF TGTGCCAGCAGCCCACAGGCCCACATTCAGTACTTC
TRBJ2-3 NA TRBV5-6 NA 13 CASSGRRGDTQYF TGTGCCAGCAGCGGGAGGCGGGGAGATACGCAGTATTTT
TRBJ2-5 NA TRBV11-2 TRBD2 17 CASSLVLTSGGLKTQYF TGTGCCAGCAGCTTAGTACTCACGAGCGGGGGGCTGAAGACCCAGTACTTC
TRBJ2-1 many TRBV7-2 TRBD2 17 CASSGGLAGSSYNEQFF TGTGCCAGCAGCGGGGGACTAGCGGGGTCATCCTACAATGAGCAGTTCTTC
TRBJ2-1 NA TRBV5-1 TRBD2 17 CASRGTSGGVSSNEQFF TGCGCCAGCAGAGGGACTAGCGGGGGGGTAAGTTCCAATGAGCAGTTCTTC
TRBJ2-3 NA TRBV5-1 TRBD2 15 CASSFSGGAAGTQYF TGCGCCAGCAGCTTCAGCGGGGGGGCAGCAGGTACGCAGTATTTT
TRBJ1-5 NA TRBV10-3 TRBD1 13 CAISDRAGQPQHF TGTGCCATCAGCGACAGGGCGGGTCAGCCCCAGCATTTT
TRBJ2-1 NA TRBV6-2/TRBV6-3 NA 15 CASSYSNGENNEQFF TGTGCCAGCAGTTACTCGAATGGGGAAAACAATGAGCAGTTCTTC